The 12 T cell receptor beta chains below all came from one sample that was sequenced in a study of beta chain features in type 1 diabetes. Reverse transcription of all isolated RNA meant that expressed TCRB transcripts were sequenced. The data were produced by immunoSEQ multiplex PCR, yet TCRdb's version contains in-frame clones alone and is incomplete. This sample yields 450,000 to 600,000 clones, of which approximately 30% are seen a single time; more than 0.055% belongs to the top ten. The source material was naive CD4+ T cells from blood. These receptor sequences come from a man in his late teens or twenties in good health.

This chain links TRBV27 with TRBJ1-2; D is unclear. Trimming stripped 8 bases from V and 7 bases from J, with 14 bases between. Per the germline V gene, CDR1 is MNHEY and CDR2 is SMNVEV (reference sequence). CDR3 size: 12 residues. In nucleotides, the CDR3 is TGTGCCAGCTCAAGGCGGCCGGGTGGCTACACCTTC. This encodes CASSRRPGGYTF.

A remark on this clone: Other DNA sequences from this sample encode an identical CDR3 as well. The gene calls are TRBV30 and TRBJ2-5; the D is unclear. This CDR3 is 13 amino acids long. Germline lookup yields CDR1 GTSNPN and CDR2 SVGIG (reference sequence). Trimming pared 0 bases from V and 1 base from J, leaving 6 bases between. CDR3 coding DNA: TGTGCCTGGAGTGTAAACAGCCAAGAGACCCAGTACTTC. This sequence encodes CAWSVNSQETQYF.

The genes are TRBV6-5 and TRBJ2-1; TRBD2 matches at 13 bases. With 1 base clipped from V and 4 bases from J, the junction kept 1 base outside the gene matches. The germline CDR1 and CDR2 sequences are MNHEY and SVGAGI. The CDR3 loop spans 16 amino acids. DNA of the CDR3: TGTGCCAGCAGTTACTTGACTAGCGGGGGGTACAATGAGCAGTTCTTC. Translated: CASSYLTSGGYNEQFF.

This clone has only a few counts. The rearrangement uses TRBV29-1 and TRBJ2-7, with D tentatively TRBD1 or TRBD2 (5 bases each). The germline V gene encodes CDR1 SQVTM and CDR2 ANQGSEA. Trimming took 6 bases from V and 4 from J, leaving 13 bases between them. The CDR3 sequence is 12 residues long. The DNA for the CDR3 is TGCAGCGTCATGGGACGGACATACGAGCAGTACTTC. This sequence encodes CSVMGRTYEQYF.

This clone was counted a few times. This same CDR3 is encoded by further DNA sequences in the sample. The CDR3 DNA reads as TGCGCCAGCAGCTCACAGGGCTCTGGGGCCAACGTCCTGACTTTC. Its translation is CASSSQGSGANVLTF. The gene calls are TRBV5-1 and TRBJ2-6, with D perhaps matching TRBD1 (6 bases). The CDR3 runs to 15 residues. The germline V gene has CDR1 SGHRS and CDR2 YFSETQ. Trimming removed 3 bases from V and 0 bases from J, with 7 bases in between.

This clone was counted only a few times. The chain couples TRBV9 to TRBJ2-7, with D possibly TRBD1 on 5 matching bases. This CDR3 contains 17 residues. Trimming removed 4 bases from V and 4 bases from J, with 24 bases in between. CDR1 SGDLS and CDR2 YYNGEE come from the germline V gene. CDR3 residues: CASSSRLSGAPTYEQYF. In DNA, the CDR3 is TGTGCCAGCAGCTCCCGACTCTCTGGGGCTCCAACGTACGAGCAGTACTTC.

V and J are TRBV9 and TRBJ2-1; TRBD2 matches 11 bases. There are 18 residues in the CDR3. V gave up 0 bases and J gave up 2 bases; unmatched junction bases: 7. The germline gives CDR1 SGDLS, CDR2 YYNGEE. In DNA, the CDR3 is TGTGCCAGCAGCGTAGGAGTAGCGGGAGGGCCTACCTACAATGAGCAGTTCTTC. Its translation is CASSVGVAGGPTYNEQFF.

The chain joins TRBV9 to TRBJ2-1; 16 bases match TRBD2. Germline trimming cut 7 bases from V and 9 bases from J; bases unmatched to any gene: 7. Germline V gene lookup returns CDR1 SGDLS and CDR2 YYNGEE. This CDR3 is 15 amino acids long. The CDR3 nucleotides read TGTGCCAGCGGGGGGACTAGCGGGAGGGCCGGTGAGCAGTTCTTC. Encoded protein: CASGGTSGRAGEQFF.

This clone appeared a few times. The CDR3 nucleotides are TGCAGCGTTGAAGGTCCCGCAGATACGCAGTATTTT. Translating it yields CSVEGPADTQYF. V gene TRBV29-1 combines with J gene TRBJ2-3; no reliable D call. From germline, CDR1 is SQVTM and CDR2 ANQGSEA. There are 12 residues in the CDR3. The V end was cut by 1 base, the J end by 4 bases, with 6 bases between.

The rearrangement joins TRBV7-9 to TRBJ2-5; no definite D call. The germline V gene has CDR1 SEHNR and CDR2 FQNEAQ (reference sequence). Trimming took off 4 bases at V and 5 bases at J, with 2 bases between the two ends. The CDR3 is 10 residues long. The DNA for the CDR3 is TGTGCCAGCAGCTATGAGACCCAGTACTTC. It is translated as CASSYETQYF. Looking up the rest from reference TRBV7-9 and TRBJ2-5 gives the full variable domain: DTGVSQNPRHKITKRGQNVTFRCDPISEHNRLYWYRQTLGQGPEFLTYFQNEAQLEKSRLLSDRFSAERPKGSFSTLEIQRTEQGDSAMYLCASSYETQYFGPGTRLLVL.

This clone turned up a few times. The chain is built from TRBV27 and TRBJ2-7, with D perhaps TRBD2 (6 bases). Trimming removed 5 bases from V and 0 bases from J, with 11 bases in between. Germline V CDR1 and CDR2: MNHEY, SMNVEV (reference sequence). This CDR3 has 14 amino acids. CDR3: CASSGTRGSYEQYF. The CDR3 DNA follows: TGTGCCAGCAGTGGGACGCGGGGCTCCTACGAGCAGTACTTC.

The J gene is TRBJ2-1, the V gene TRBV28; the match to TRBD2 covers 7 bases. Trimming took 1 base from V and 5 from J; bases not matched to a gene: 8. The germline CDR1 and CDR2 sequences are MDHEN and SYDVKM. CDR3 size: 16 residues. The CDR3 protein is CASSLFSAGEHNEQFF. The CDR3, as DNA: TGTGCCAGCAGTTTATTCTCGGCGGGGGAACACAATGAGCAGTTCTTC.